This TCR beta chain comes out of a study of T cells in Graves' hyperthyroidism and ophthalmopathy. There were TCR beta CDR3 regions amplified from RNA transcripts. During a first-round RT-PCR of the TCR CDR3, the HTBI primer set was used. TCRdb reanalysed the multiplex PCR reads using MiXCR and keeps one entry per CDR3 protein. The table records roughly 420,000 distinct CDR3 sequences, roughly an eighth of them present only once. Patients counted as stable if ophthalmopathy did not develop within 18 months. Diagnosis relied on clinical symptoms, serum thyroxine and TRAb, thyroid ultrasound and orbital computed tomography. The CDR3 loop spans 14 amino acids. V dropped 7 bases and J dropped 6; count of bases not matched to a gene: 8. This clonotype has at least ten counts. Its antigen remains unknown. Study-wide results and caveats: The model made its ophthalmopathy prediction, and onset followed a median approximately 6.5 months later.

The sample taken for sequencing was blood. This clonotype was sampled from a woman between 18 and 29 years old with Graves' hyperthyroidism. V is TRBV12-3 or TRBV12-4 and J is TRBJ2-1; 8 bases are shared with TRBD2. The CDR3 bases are TGTGCCAGCAAACCTAGCGGGTCACTCAATGAGCAGTTCTTC. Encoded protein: CASKPSGSLNEQFF.